The rows below give T cell receptor beta chains drawn from one sample of a study of T cells in Graves' hyperthyroidism and ophthalmopathy. TCRdb analysed the multiplex PCR reads with MiXCR anew, one entry per CDR3 protein. The sample has 550,000 to 800,000 distinct CDR3 sequences, about 16% seen once. The source material was blood. Receptors originate from a man aged 18 to 35 with Graves' hyperthyroidism. Each CDR3 is given with its conserved first and last residue. The D gene is left open where the match is weak. A clone size is listed for some rows: how often the clone was seen (once, few, many), or a class if it is expanded.

V gene	D gene	clone size	CDR3 length	J gene	CDR3 protein	CDR3 DNA
TRBV9	TRBD2	many	16	TRBJ2-7	CASSPYSGSLSYEQYF	TGTGCCAGCAGCCCCTACAGCGGGAGCCTCTCCTACGAGCAGTACTTC
TRBV28	TRBD1	many	15	TRBJ2-7	CASSFFRGRSYEQYF	TGTGCCAGCAGTTTCTTCAGGGGGCGCTCCTACGAGCAGTACTTC
TRBV20-1	TRBD2	many	14	TRBJ2-3	CSAVSGLAGDTQYF	TGCAGTGCTGTCTCGGGACTAGCGGGAGATACGCAGTATTTT
TRBV11-2	.	.	16	TRBJ1-1	CASSFSRQARNTEAFF	TGTGCCAGCAGCTTCTCTAGACAGGCCAGGAACACTGAAGCTTTCTTT
TRBV12-3/TRBV12-4	.	many	12	TRBJ2-3	CASSLIADTQYF	TGTGCCAGCAGTTTAATCGCCGATACGCAGTATTTT
TRBV7-3	TRBD1	many	16	TRBJ2-1	CASSLTGVSRYNEQFF	TGTGCCAGCAGCCTAACAGGGGTTTCTCGCTACAATGAGCAGTTCTTC
TRBV12-3/TRBV12-4	.	few	14	TRBJ1-3	CASSFGYSGNTIYF	TGTGCCAGCAGTTTCGGTTACTCTGGAAACACCATATATTTT
TRBV20-1	.	.	14	TRBJ1-5	CSASGGESNQPQHF	TGCAGTGCTAGTGGGGGGGAGAGCAATCAGCCCCAGCATTTT
TRBV30	.	.	14	TRBJ1-6	CAWNGPTGDSPLHF	TGTGCCTGGAATGGACCGACCGGGGATTCACCCCTCCACTTT
TRBV2	.	.	16	TRBJ1-5	CASSNSQGRSNQPQHF	TGTGCCAGCAGCAACAGTCAAGGGAGGAGCAATCAGCCCCAGCATTTT
TRBV7-8	.	many	14	TRBJ2-7	CASSRGPTYYEQYF	TGTGCCAGCAGCCGCGGGCCAACTTACTACGAGCAGTACTTC
TRBV27	.	few	12	TRBJ1-2	CASSGGPYGYTF	TGTGCCAGCAGCGGGGGGCCCTATGGCTACACCTTC
TRBV15	.	few	17	TRBJ2-6	CATSPPGWSSGANVLTF	TGTGCCACCAGCCCGCCCGGGTGGAGCTCTGGGGCCAACGTCCTGACTTTC
TRBV28	.	many	14	TRBJ2-1	CASRLASTYNEQFF	TGTGCCAGCAGGCTAGCGAGTACCTACAATGAGCAGTTCTTC
TRBV24-1	.	.	15	TRBJ2-5	CATSDLSANQETQYF	TGTGCCACCAGTGATTTATCCGCCAACCAAGAGACCCAGTACTTC
TRBV18	TRBD2	many	15	TRBJ2-1	CASSEGLAGHNEQFF	TGTGCCAGCTCCGAGGGGCTAGCGGGGCACAATGAGCAGTTCTTC